This TCR beta chain emerged from a study of OX40 agonist ivuxolimab in advanced cancers. About the research overall: Dose-escalation patients suffered from hepatocellular carcinoma, melanoma, renal cell or head and neck cancer. One patient with hepatocellular carcinoma and two with cutaneous melanoma, three in all, had partial responses. Study findings and constraints: Clones of CD4+ and CD8+ blood T cells grew by week 6 at doses of 0.1 to 3.0 mg/kg.

Exclusion of a patient followed from autoimmune disease history or systemic immunosuppression. Clones were sequenced by immunoSEQ multiplex PCR, and TCRdb holds only the in-frame ones, with some missing. This table holds approximately 57,000 clones, 70% to 90% found once. As concerns this clone: Its antigen remains unknown.

Trimming stripped 5 bases from V and 4 bases from J, with 8 bases between. The CDR3 has 13 amino acids. In germline, CDR1 is MDHEN, CDR2 SYDVKM. The sample was CD4+ or CD8+ T cells sorted from blood, taken in a trial of the OX40 agonist ivuxolimab. The sequence was collected from an adult with an advanced solid tumor such as melanoma, head and neck, liver or kidney cancer. The chain employs TRBV28 and TRBJ2-2; D is possibly TRBD2 (5 bases). The CDR3 reads CASSNRGTGELFF. The CDR3 nucleotides read TGTGCCAGCAGTAACCGGGGCACCGGGGAGCTGTTTTTT.